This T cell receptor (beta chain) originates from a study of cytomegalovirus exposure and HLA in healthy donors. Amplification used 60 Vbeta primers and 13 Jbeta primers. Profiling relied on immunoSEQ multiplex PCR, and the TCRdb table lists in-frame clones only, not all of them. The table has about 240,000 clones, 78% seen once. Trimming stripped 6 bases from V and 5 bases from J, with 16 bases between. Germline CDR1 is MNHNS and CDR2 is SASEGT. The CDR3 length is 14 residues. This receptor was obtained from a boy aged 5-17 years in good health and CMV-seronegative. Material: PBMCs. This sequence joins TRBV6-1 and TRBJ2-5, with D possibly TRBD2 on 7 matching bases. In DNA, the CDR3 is TGTGCCAGCAGGGGAGGGGGACTGGGGGAGACCCAGTACTTC. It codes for CASRGGGLGETQYF.